The next 14 T cell receptor beta chains were all read from a single sample in a study of OX40 agonist ivuxolimab in advanced cancers. The assay was immunoSEQ multiplex PCR, and TCRdb's table has in-frame clones only and misses some. The sample includes about 68,000 clones, 70% to 90% of them seen just once. The sequences come from CD4+ or CD8+ T cells sorted from blood, collected in a trial of the OX40 agonist ivuxolimab. The receptors shown here come from an adult with an advanced solid tumor such as melanoma, head and neck, liver or kidney cancer.

This clone came up a few times. The CDR3 spells CASRTESSYNSPLHF. Written as DNA, the CDR3 is TGTGCCAGCAGGACAGAGAGCTCCTATAATTCACCCCTCCACTTT. The V and J genes are TRBV2 and TRBJ1-6, with D perhaps matching TRBD1 (5 bases). Deletions cut 6 bases from V and 0 bases from J, with 9 bases between. This CDR3 spans 15 amino acids. CDR1 is SNHLY, CDR2 FYNNEI, per germline.

The chain joins TRBV4-1 to TRBJ2-1; D might be TRBD1 (6 bases). V lost 1 base, J lost 6 bases, and 13 bases lay in between. Germline loops: CDR1 MGHRA, CDR2 YSYEKL. CDR3 length: 15 residues. CDR3 amino acids: CASSQAGTSLNEQFF. The CDR3 DNA follows: TGCGCCAGCAGCCAAGCTGGGACATCCCTCAATGAGCAGTTCTTC.

This sequence joins TRBV6-6 and TRBJ2-7; 7 nucleotides align to TRBD1. This CDR3 is built from 14 residues. Germline values: CDR1 MNHNY, CDR2 SVGAGI (reference sequence). With V trimmed by 6 bases and J by 3 bases, 8 bases remained unmatched. CDR3 region: CASRDTGVNYEQYF. The CDR3 bases are TGTGCCAGCAGAGATACAGGGGTCAACTACGAGCAGTACTTC.

The V call is TRBV4-2, the J call TRBJ1-4; D might be TRBD1 (5 bases). The CDR3 runs 15 residues. Germline values: CDR1 LGHNA, CDR2 YNFKEQ. Trimming took off 0 bases at V and 10 bases at J, with 15 bases between the two ends. The CDR3 here is CASSQDKVDGAKLFF. DNA for the CDR3: TGTGCCAGCAGCCAAGATAAAGTGGACGGGGCAAAACTGTTTTTT.

V is TRBV27 and J is TRBJ1-5; 8 bases line up with TRBD1. CDR1 is MNHEY, CDR2 SMNVEV, per germline (reference sequence). The CDR3 length is 17 residues. The V segment lost 6 bases and the J segment 0 bases; nucleotides outside the gene matches: 10. CDR3 in amino acids: CASSPGTGTYSNQPQHF. In nucleotides, the CDR3 is TGTGCCAGCAGCCCAGGGACAGGTACATATAGCAATCAGCCCCAGCATTTT.

The chain recombines TRBV2 with TRBJ1-3, with D maybe TRBD1 (6 bases). V was cut by 2 bases and J by 4 bases, with 6 bases left in between. The CDR3 covers 13 residues. Germline values: CDR1 SNHLY, CDR2 FYNNEI. The CDR3 DNA follows: TGTGCCAGCAGTGAAAGGGGGGGAAACACCATATATTTT. It is translated as CASSERGGNTIYF.

This clone occurred once. The rearrangement uses TRBV7-6 and TRBJ2-7, with D maybe TRBD1 (7 bases). The CDR3 has 12 amino acids. Germline V gene sequence: CDR1 SGHVS, CDR2 FNYEAQ. V lost 7 bases and J 6 bases, leaving 13 bases between the germline ends. CDR3 in DNA: TGTGCCAGCACCCCGCAGGGGGGCGAGCAGTACTTC. It codes for CASTPQGGEQYF.

V gene TRBV28 combines with J gene TRBJ2-3; D is unresolved. The germline V gene has CDR1 MDHEN and CDR2 SYDVKM. CDR3 length: 12 residues. V was cut by 6 bases and J by 2 bases, with 6 bases left in between. CDR3 nucleotide sequence: TGTGCCAGCAGACCTCCCACAGATACGCAGTATTTT. It specifies CASRPPTDTQYF. Complete variable domain (other parts from reference TRBV28 and TRBJ2-3): DVKVTQSSRYLVKRTGEKVFLECVQDMDHENMFWYRQDPGLGLRLIYFSYDVKMKEKGDIPEGYSVSREKKERFSLILESASTNQTSMYLCASRPPTDTQYFGPGTRLTVL.

The chain links TRBV5-6 to TRBJ1-3; D call uncertain. V was trimmed by 4 bases and J by 0 bases, leaving 11 bases between them. CDR3 length: 15 residues. Germline V CDR1 and CDR2: SGHDT, YYEEEE. CDR3 DNA: TGTGCCAGCAGCGTCCTGGGCCGCTCTGGAAACACCATATATTTT. It translates to CASSVLGRSGNTIYF.

The gene calls are TRBV25-1 and TRBJ2-3; either TRBD1 or TRBD2 may supply D (5 bases each). V lost 6 bases to trimming and J lost 3 bases, with 16 bases between them. The germline gives CDR1 MGHDK, CDR2 SYGVNS. The CDR3 is made up of 15 amino acids. The CDR3 loop is CASSPGAKGTDTQYF. The CDR3 nucleotides are TGTGCCAGCAGCCCCGGGGCCAAGGGGACAGATACGCAGTATTTT. The full variable domain, completed using reference TRBV25-1 and TRBJ2-3, is EADIYQTPRYLVIGTGKKITLECSQTMGHDKMYWYQQDPGMELHLIHYSYGVNSTEKGDLSSESTVSRIRTEHFPLTLESARPSHTSQYLCASSPGAKGTDTQYFGPGTRLTVL.

V and J are TRBV20-1 and TRBJ2-1; no clear D. Trimming took 3 bases from V and 5 from J, leaving 5 bases between them. This CDR3 is built from 11 residues. Germline loops: CDR1 DFQATT, CDR2 SNEGSKA (reference sequence). The DNA of the CDR3 is TGCAGTGCTAGGGGAAACAATGAGCAGTTCTTC. Its protein is CSARGNNEQFF.

The CDR3 bases are TGTGCCAGCACCAAAGACAGGGGTTCCTACGAGCAGTACTTC. Translated: CASTKDRGSYEQYF. The chain recombines TRBV27 with TRBJ2-7, with TRBD1 matching 8 bases. The CDR3 is 14 amino acids. The trim removed 7 bases at V and 1 base at J, leaving 6 bases unmatched. Germline loops: CDR1 MNHEY, CDR2 SMNVEV (reference sequence).

The chain uses TRBV18 and TRBJ1-5; D gene unclear. The CDR3 extends over 12 amino acids. Germline CDR1 is KGHSH and CDR2 is LQKENI. V lost 2 bases and J lost 3, with 2 bases in between. Here the CDR3 DNA reads TGTGCCAGCTCACCATACAATCAGCCCCAGCATTTT. It is translated as CASSPYNQPQHF.

The chain is built from TRBV6-5 and TRBJ1-2, with 7 bases that match TRBD1. V shed 5 bases, J shed 3 bases, and the junction held 9 bases outside the gene matches. The CDR3 spans 15 residues. Germline CDR1 MNHEY, CDR2 SVGAGI. In nucleotides, the CDR3 is TGTGCCAGCAGTGCCAGACAGGGAGTGGACTATGGCTACACCTTC. This codes for CASSARQGVDYGYTF.